The next 3 T cell receptor beta chains were all read from a single sample in a study of control samples from healthy donors and cancer patients. Some clones are missing from TCRdb's copy, which holds only in-frame ones; the method was immunoSEQ multiplex PCR. In the table there are about 120,000 clones, around 89% of which are singletons. The material sequenced was PBMCs. The receptors originated from a woman in her forties or fifties with colorectal cancer.

V is TRBV7-2 and J is TRBJ2-7; 9 bases are shared with TRBD2. Looked up from germline, CDR1 is SGHTA and CDR2 is FQGNSA. Trimming took 0 bases from V and 0 from J; bases not matched to a gene: 9. The CDR3 is 18 amino acids. This chain's CDR3 is CASSLAVASGAFSYEQYF. The CDR3 bases are TGTGCCAGCAGCTTAGCGGTGGCTAGCGGGGCCTTCTCCTACGAGCAGTACTTC.

V and J are TRBV7-2 and TRBJ2-1; 8 nucleotides match TRBD2. Germline V gene sequence: CDR1 SGHTA, CDR2 FQGNSA. There are 18 residues in the CDR3. V lost 2 bases to trimming and J lost 7 bases; unmatched junction nucleotides: 16. CDR3 amino acids: CASSLSGHREGLGNEQFF. Here the CDR3 DNA reads TGTGCCAGCAGCTTAAGCGGCCATCGGGAGGGCCTGGGGAATGAGCAGTTCTTC.

The DNA for the CDR3 is TGTGCTAGTGGTTTGGGCGTGGGGTCCGATACGCAGTATTTT. This codes for CASGLGVGSDTQYF. The chain employs TRBV12-5 and TRBJ2-3; D is ambiguous. This CDR3 is 14 amino acids long. Germline CDR1 and CDR2: LGHNT and FRNRAP. V was clipped by 1 base and J by 6 bases, with 11 bases between them.